These T cell receptor beta chains were read from a single sample in a study of CD8 T cells in ankylosing spondylitis. TCRdb reanalysed the 5' RACE reads using MiXCR and keeps one entry per CDR3 protein. This sample has fewer than 400,000 distinct CDR3 sequences, with about a fifth found just once. The sample was blood, either unsorted or a sorted T cell fraction (not recorded which). The receptor set was obtained from a male donor with ankylosing spondylitis. CDR3s include the opening cysteine and the closing phenylalanine or tryptophan. Where a row states a size, it is once, few, many or the class of an expanded clone; other rows omit it.

clone_size,v_call,j_call,cdr3_aa
few,TRBV28,TRBJ2-1,CASNPGATPHNEQFF
.,TRBV4-3,TRBJ2-1,CASSQDEYFDEQFF
many,TRBV4-2,TRBJ2-3,CASSQDPGTSGRAVSDTQYF
.,TRBV3-1,TRBJ2-1,CASSQEIGGLDEQFF
.,TRBV3-1,TRBJ2-1,CASSQASLATYNEQFF
many,TRBV24-1,TRBJ2-2,CATSEPISEGTGELFF
.,TRBV9,TRBJ1-5,CASSVATFGSQHF
few,TRBV27,TRBJ1-1,CASSSIPMNTEAFF
.,TRBV11-3,TRBJ2-2,CASSMRGANTGELFF
.,TRBV14,TRBJ1-3,CASSRIPGARNTIYF
.,TRBV28,TRBJ2-2,CASSRGQHTGELFF
few,TRBV7-2,TRBJ2-7,CASSGTTVSYEQYF
few,TRBV5-1,TRBJ1-1,CASSFLGTATEAFF
few,TRBV6-5,TRBJ2-1,CASSSSGTGYNEQFF
many,TRBV4-1,TRBJ2-3,CASSQRLNTGIDTQYF
once,TRBV4-2,TRBJ2-5,CASCQVEGGGETQYF
few,TRBV4-3,TRBJ2-1,CASSQFRRPYNEQFF
.,TRBV7-2,TRBJ2-3,CASSLQADTQYF
few,TRBV5-1,TRBJ1-2,CASSPYRNYGYTF
many,TRBV7-9,TRBJ1-1,CASSGQGGTEAFF
few,TRBV24-1,TRBJ1-5,CATSDPSGPQHF
.,TRBV4-1,TRBJ2-5,CASSHDTGTSGKVQETQYF
.,TRBV29-1,TRBJ2-7,CSVVGSGSHEQYF
.,TRBV3-1,TRBJ2-1,CASSQGLAGELDEQFF
.,TRBV7-3,TRBJ2-3,CASSLTSSSDTQYF
few,TRBV9,TRBJ2-7,CASSGGDYEQYF
.,TRBV20-1,TRBJ2-1,CSSGPAGFEQFF
.,TRBV20-1,TRBJ2-2,CSARGPRINTGELFF
.,TRBV20-1,TRBJ1-2,CSARGAGRGYTF
once,TRBV4-2,TRBJ2-2,CASSQEQGAVPGELFF
.,TRBV2,TRBJ2-3,CASRSLRSGSGTDTQYF
few,TRBV10-1,TRBJ2-1,CASSDPGQGDYNEQFF
few,TRBV15,TRBJ2-2,CATRTSGIYGELFF
.,TRBV7-9,TRBJ2-3,CASSSGVDTDTQYF
many,TRBV12-3/TRBV12-4,TRBJ1-2,CASSLGRNYGYTF
.,TRBV14,TRBJ2-2,CASSSWGPGTGELFF
few,TRBV6-2/TRBV6-3,TRBJ2-5,CASRRAIAGGAQYF
few,TRBV12-3/TRBV12-4,TRBJ1-5,CASRGGLGSNQPQHF
few,TRBV20-1,TRBJ2-3,CSARDLGLAGGPNTDTQYF
.,TRBV6-1,TRBJ2-7,CASSRDGTSGSSYEQYF
.,TRBV28,TRBJ1-2,CASRDGTAQGGYTF
once,TRBV12-3/TRBV12-4,TRBJ1-5,CASSPQGPQPQHF
.,TRBV3-1,TRBJ2-2,CASSRRDRITGELFF
few,TRBV5-1,TRBJ2-3,CASSFGGQDTDTQYF
.,TRBV3-1,TRBJ2-6,CASTRGRGLSSGANVLTF
.,TRBV5-1,TRBJ2-3,CASLRVSSATDTQYF
.,TRBV6-1,TRBJ2-2,CASNWDGITGELFF
many,TRBV12-3/TRBV12-4,TRBJ1-6,CASSSRRDSPLHF
.,TRBV29-1,TRBJ2-3,CSVEEGSGGTDTQYF
few,TRBV7-9,TRBJ1-6,CASSLRGSEASPLHF
.,TRBV3-1,TRBJ2-3,CASSQGPVPGDTQYF
.,TRBV6-2/TRBV6-3,TRBJ1-5,CASDEGMTNQPQHF